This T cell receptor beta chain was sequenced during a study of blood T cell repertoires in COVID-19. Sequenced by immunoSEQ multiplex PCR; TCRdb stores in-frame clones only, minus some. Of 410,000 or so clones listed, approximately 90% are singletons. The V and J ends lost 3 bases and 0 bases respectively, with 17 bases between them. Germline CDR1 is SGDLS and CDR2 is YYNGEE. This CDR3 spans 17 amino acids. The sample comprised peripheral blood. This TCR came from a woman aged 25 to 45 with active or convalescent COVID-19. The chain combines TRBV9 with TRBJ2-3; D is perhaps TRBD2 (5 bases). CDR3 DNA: TGTGCCAGCAGCGCCCCCTTAGGGAGCCTTAGCACAGATACGCAGTATTTT. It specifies CASSAPLGSLSTDTQYF.